This T cell receptor beta chain was captured by sequencing in a study of OX40 agonist ivuxolimab in advanced cancers. Whole-study context: Ivuxolimab is an agonistic anti-OX40 (CD134) antibody, and patients were treated with it. Study results and caveats: Partly responding patients at 0.1-3.0 mg/kg showed some of the smallest clonal expansion. Clonal expansion was seen in CD4+ and CD8+ blood T cells by week 6 at 0.1 to 3.0 mg/kg.

The CDR3 is made up of 19 amino acids. The assay was immunoSEQ multiplex PCR, and TCRdb's table has in-frame clones only and misses some. The sample has 70,000 or so clones, around nine tenths seen once. A word on this clone: The antigen remains undetermined.

Sequencing was performed on CD4+ or CD8+ T cells sorted from blood, taken in a trial of the OX40 agonist ivuxolimab. The sequence was obtained from an adult with an advanced solid tumor such as melanoma, head and neck, liver or kidney cancer. V and J are TRBV21-1 and TRBJ2-2; TRBD1, the table's D call, lacks a check against the DNA. TRBV21-1 is classified as a pseudogene. The CDR3 spells CASSTRLLQGKLNTGELFF. Here the CDR3 DNA reads TGTGCCAGCAGCACTCGTTTATTACAGGGGAAGTTGAACACCGGGGAGCTGTTTTTT.